One and the same sample provided the 21 T cell receptor beta chains below, sequenced in a study of response to subunit inactivated influenza vaccine. From the RT-PCR reads, TCRdb called clonotypes with MiXCR, one entry per CDR3 protein. The repertoire includes 650,000 to 800,000 distinct CDR3 sequences, 11% to 15% of them detected once, and less than 7% sits in the top ten. Sequencing was performed on PBMCs from blood, taken less than 15 days before vaccination. The source is a man aged 50-59 years who received an inactivated influenza vaccine.

This clonotype has only a few counts. The chain is built from TRBV5-1 and TRBJ1-1; no clear D. The germline V gene encodes CDR1 SGHRS and CDR2 YFSETQ. The CDR3 contains 14 residues. V dropped 5 bases and J dropped 4 bases, with 15 bases sitting between them. The CDR3 here is CASRAEYLVTEAFF. CDR3 sequence (DNA): TGCGCCAGCAGAGCTGAGTACCTCGTCACTGAAGCTTTCTTT.

The table lists this clonotype with a few counts. The rearrangement links TRBV20-1 to TRBJ1-3; no firm D call. The germline gives CDR1 DFQATT, CDR2 SNEGSKA (reference sequence). Trimming took off 3 bases at V and 0 bases at J, with 9 bases between the two ends. This CDR3 region has 14 residues. CDR3 region: CSARGGISGNTIYF. CDR3 DNA sequence: TGCAGTGCTAGGGGAGGAATCTCTGGAAACACCATATATTTT.

The V and J genes are TRBV20-1 and TRBJ1-1, with a weak D call TRBD1 (6 bases). Deletions cut 5 bases from V and 3 bases from J, with 13 bases between. CDR3 size: 13 residues. Per germline, CDR1 DFQATT and CDR2 SNEGSKA (reference sequence). The CDR3 here is CSAEGVGDTEAFF. The DNA for the CDR3 is TGCAGTGCTGAGGGGGTAGGGGACACTGAAGCTTTCTTT.

This rearrangement joins TRBV10-3 to TRBJ2-7; 9 nucleotides align to TRBD2. The CDR3 extends over 14 amino acids. Germline CDR1 and CDR2: ENHRY and SYGVKD. After removal of 6 bases from V and 5 bases from J, the junction contained 8 bases not matched to a gene. The CDR3 DNA follows: TGTGCCATCAGACTGAGCGGGAGGAGCAACGAGCAGTACTTC. Protein: CAIRLSGRSNEQYF.

This rearrangement joins TRBV12-3 or TRBV12-4 to TRBJ2-2; 12 nucleotides line up with TRBD2. The CDR3 totals 15 residues. Trimming cost V 8 bases and J 5 bases; bases outside gene matches: 6. CDR3 bases: TGTGCCAGCCGGACTAGCGGGGTAGGGACCGGGGAGCTGTTTTTT. Its protein product is CASRTSGVGTGELFF.

This clonotype was counted between two and nine times. The chain recombines TRBV20-1 with TRBJ2-3; the match to TRBD2 covers 7 bases. The CDR3 is 14 amino acids. J lost 5 bases, V lost 0 bases, and 5 bases had no gene match. The germline gives CDR1 DFQATT, CDR2 SNEGSKA (reference sequence). The chain's CDR3 is CSARDILAEDTQYF. The CDR3 nucleotides read TGCAGTGCTAGAGATATTCTAGCGGAAGATACGCAGTATTTT.

The table lists this clonotype with many counts. The chain links TRBV29-1 to TRBJ2-4, with TRBD2 identical over 10 bases. This CDR3 has 16 amino acids. Germline-derived CDR1 and CDR2 are SQVTM and ANQGSEA. Trimming cost V 2 bases and J 6 bases; bases outside gene matches: 10. The DNA of the CDR3 is TGCAGCGTTGAATTTAGCAGCGGGGGGGCCCTAAACATTCAGTACTTC. Amino acids: CSVEFSSGGALNIQYF.

This clonotype was detected ten times or more. The V call is TRBV11-2, the J call TRBJ2-3; 8 bases are a match to TRBD2. This CDR3 comprises 15 residues. V lost 5 bases and J lost 2; bases outside the gene matches: 6. Germline V gene lookup returns CDR1 SGHAT and CDR2 FQNNGV. The CDR3 coding sequence is TGTGCCAGCAGCCCGTTAGCGGGGACCACAGATACGCAGTATTTT. It specifies CASSPLAGTTDTQYF. The full variable domain, in which reference TRBV11-2 and TRBJ2-3 provide the parts outside the CDR3, is EAGVAQSPRYKIIEKRQSVAFWCNPISGHATLYWYQQILGQGPKLLIQFQNNGVVDDSQLPKDRFSAERLKGVDSTLKIQPAKLEDSAVYLCASSPLAGTTDTQYFGPGTRLTVL.

This chain links TRBV5-1 with TRBJ2-5; D is perhaps TRBD1 (6 bases). CDR3 length equals 18 residues. From germline, CDR1 is SGHRS and CDR2 YFSETQ. V was shortened by 1 base and J by 2 bases, with 21 bases between the two germline ends. The CDR3: CASSLRAFGQRAQETQYF. The DNA of the CDR3 is TGCGCCAGCAGCTTGAGGGCCTTCGGACAGCGAGCACAAGAGACCCAGTACTTC.

This clonotype occurred many times. The gene calls are TRBV29-1 and TRBJ2-7; perhaps TRBD1 as D (6 bases). This CDR3 has 13 amino acids. The germline V gene encodes CDR1 SQVTM and CDR2 ANQGSEA. Trimming pared 0 bases from V and 1 base from J, leaving 7 bases between. Written as DNA, the CDR3 is TGCAGCGTTGAAGACAGGGGTTCCTACGAGCAGTACTTC. Translated, it gives CSVEDRGSYEQYF.

This clonotype has a handful of counts. This sequence joins TRBV11-2 and TRBJ1-6; the D gene is possibly TRBD1 (6 bases). Trimming shortened V by 4 bases and J by 7 bases, and 14 bases separated the two germline ends. CDR3 length equals 15 residues. Per germline, CDR1 SGHAT and CDR2 FQNNGV. The DNA of the CDR3 is TGTGCCAGCAGCTCGAACAGGACAGCCAATTCACCCCTCCACTTT. Protein: CASSSNRTANSPLHF.

The chain combines TRBV27 with TRBJ2-7; tentatively, D is TRBD2 (5 bases). Germline CDR1 and CDR2: MNHEY and SMNVEV (reference sequence). CDR3 length: 15 residues. The ends were cut back, 7 bases at V and 0 bases at J, with 16 bases in the middle. The chain's CDR3 is CASTRSGFPSYEQYF. The CDR3 coding sequence is TGTGCCAGCACCCGGTCGGGGTTCCCCTCCTACGAGCAGTACTTC.

This clonotype came up a few times. V usage is TRBV7-2 and J usage is TRBJ2-5; no reliable D call. CDR1 is SGHTA, CDR2 FQGNSA, per germline. The ends were cut back, 3 bases at V and 1 base at J, with 12 bases in the middle. The CDR3 is 15 amino acids. In nucleotides, the CDR3 is TGTGCCAGCAGCTTGTTCGGAAGCCCCCAAGAGACCCAGTACTTC. Translation: CASSLFGSPQETQYF.

The gene calls are TRBV5-1 and TRBJ2-7; D may be TRBD1 or TRBD2 (6 bases each). CDR3 size: 16 residues. Per the germline V gene, CDR1 is SGHRS and CDR2 is YFSETQ. V shed 4 bases and J shed 4 bases, with 21 bases lying between them. CDR3 DNA sequence: TGCGCCAGCAGCGGAGGGGGGTCGACGCGCCTTTACGAGCAGTACTTC. Its translation: CASSGGGSTRLYEQYF.

This clonotype was counted only a few times. The V gene is TRBV20-1, the J gene TRBJ2-1, with 7 bases fitting TRBD2. The germline V gene encodes CDR1 DFQATT and CDR2 SNEGSKA (reference sequence). This CDR3 contains 12 residues. V trimming: 6 bases; J trimming: 8 bases; junction bases outside the gene matches: 7. CDR3 protein: CSAKRLADEQFF. Written as DNA, the CDR3 is TGCAGTGCCAAAAGACTAGCTGATGAGCAGTTCTTC.

The chain uses TRBV10-3 and TRBJ1-2, with 8 positions matching TRBD1. The CDR3 runs 18 residues. Germline CDR1 reads ENHRY; CDR2 reads SYGVKD. V trimming: 0 bases; J trimming: 6 bases; junction bases outside the gene matches: 15. CDR3 loop: CAISESIASGGVGNGYTF. In nucleotides, the CDR3 is TGTGCCATCAGTGAGTCGATCGCATCAGGGGGCGTAGGGAATGGCTACACCTTC.

This clonotype was found a few times. This chain links TRBV20-1 with TRBJ2-7, with D perhaps TRBD1 (5 bases). The V and J ends lost 0 bases and 3 bases respectively, with 12 bases between them. The CDR3 is made up of 14 amino acids. Germline V lookup: CDR1 DFQATT, CDR2 SNEGSKA (reference sequence). CDR3 DNA: TGCAGTGCTAGAGATCGGATCAGGGTCTACGAGCAGTACTTC. Translated: CSARDRIRVYEQYF.

The sample holds a few counts of this clonotype. This chain connects TRBV12-3 or TRBV12-4 to TRBJ2-7; unclear D gene. This CDR3 comprises 14 residues. V was pared by 4 bases and J by 0 bases, with 10 bases between. The CDR3 coding sequence is TGTGCCAGCAGTTCCCCCTGGGGCTCCTACGAGCAGTACTTC. Translating gives CASSSPWGSYEQYF.

The chain has TRBV11-2 and TRBJ2-7, with D possibly TRBD2 on 6 matching bases. The CDR3 contains 16 residues. Deletions cut 1 base from V and 3 bases from J, with 16 bases between. Per germline, CDR1 SGHAT and CDR2 FQNNGV. The DNA for the CDR3 is TGTGCCAGCAGCTTAGGCAGGGACTTTCTTCTCTACGAGCAGTACTTC. Translation: CASSLGRDFLLYEQYF. The variable domain in full, completed from reference TRBV11-2 and TRBJ2-7, reads EAGVAQSPRYKIIEKRQSVAFWCNPISGHATLYWYQQILGQGPKLLIQFQNNGVVDDSQLPKDRFSAERLKGVDSTLKIQPAKLEDSAVYLCASSLGRDFLLYEQYFGPGTRLTVT.

The genes are TRBV5-4 and TRBJ2-7; D may be TRBD2 (5 bases). CDR1 is SGHNT, CDR2 YYREEE, per germline (reference sequence). The CDR3 length is 14 residues. V lost 2 bases, J lost 3 bases, and 12 bases lay in between. Here the CDR3 reads CASSLQFGGYEQYF. CDR3 nucleotide sequence: TGTGCCAGCAGCTTACAGTTTGGAGGCTACGAGCAGTACTTC.

This clonotype was counted only a few times. The gene calls are TRBV5-1 and TRBJ1-6, with a possible D match to TRBD1 (5 bases). This CDR3 spans 15 amino acids. Germline lookup yields CDR1 SGHRS and CDR2 YFSETQ. Trimming took 0 bases from V and 10 from J, leaving 14 bases between them. As DNA, the CDR3 is TGCGCCAGCAGCTTGGCCGGAACAGGATACTCACCCCTCCACTTT. Translated: CASSLAGTGYSPLHF.